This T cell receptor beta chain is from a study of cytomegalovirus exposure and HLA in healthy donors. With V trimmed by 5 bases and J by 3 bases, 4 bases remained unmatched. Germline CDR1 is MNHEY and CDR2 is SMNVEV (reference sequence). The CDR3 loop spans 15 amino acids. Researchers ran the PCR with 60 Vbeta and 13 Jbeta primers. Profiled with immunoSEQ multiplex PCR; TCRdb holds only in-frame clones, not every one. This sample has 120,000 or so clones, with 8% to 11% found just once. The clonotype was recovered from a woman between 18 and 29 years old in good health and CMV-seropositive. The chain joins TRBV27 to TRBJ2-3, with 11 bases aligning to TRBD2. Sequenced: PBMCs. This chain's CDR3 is CASSLTSGRTDTQYF. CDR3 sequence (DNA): TGTGCCAGCAGTCTTACTAGCGGGAGAACAGATACGCAGTATTTT.